This T cell receptor (beta chain) was obtained from a study of T cell responses to AZD1222 COVID-19 vaccine. The study's findings and limits: With dominance at 160-218 and 743-854, vaccine-associated CD4 TCRs spanned spike. Spike-specific TCR breadth and depth went up after people got two AZD1222 doses. Clonal diversity was possibly underestimated; the donors were predominantly white British and more often female.

The assay was immunoSEQ multiplex PCR, and TCRdb's table has in-frame clones only and misses some. The sample shows over 150,000 clones, roughly nine tenths of them seen only once. Germline V gene sequence: CDR1 MNHNS, CDR2 SASEGT. CDR3 size: 16 residues. Deletions cut 3 bases from V and 2 bases from J, with 16 bases between. Turning to this clone: Its antigen is not identified.

The chain is built from TRBV6-1 and TRBJ1-2, with a tentative D call TRBD1 (5 bases). The sample in question was peripheral blood, obtained on day 0 of MenACWY control vaccination. This clonotype originated in an adult in good health. The CDR3 spells CASSDRPGRRNYGYTF. Here the CDR3 DNA reads TGTGCCAGCAGTGATAGGCCGGGACGTAGAAACTATGGCTACACCTTC.